These 15 T cell receptor beta chains share one sample of origin, sequenced in a study of blood T cell repertoires in COVID-19. TCRdb's copy holds only in-frame clones and misses some; the assay was immunoSEQ multiplex PCR. The table lists a few hundred thousand clones, over 75% of them singletons. The sequencing input was PBMCs or T cells enriched from blood (not recorded which). The receptors come from a man aged 30 to 39 who had recovered from COVID-19.

This clone was picked up one time. This sequence joins TRBV2 and TRBJ1-2, with no clear D. The germline V gene has CDR1 SNHLY and CDR2 FYNNEI. The V and J ends lost 2 bases and 1 base respectively, with 8 bases between them. The CDR3 has 14 amino acids. The CDR3 is CASSEPGNNYGYTF. As DNA, the CDR3 is TGTGCCAGCAGTGAACCCGGGAATAACTATGGCTACACCTTC.

The gene calls are TRBV3-1 (or the pseudogene TRBV3-2) and TRBJ1-6; 8 bases align to TRBD1. CDR3 length equals 14 residues. Germline trimming cut 4 bases from V and 8 bases from J; bases unmatched to any gene: 4. In germline, CDR1 is LGHDT, CDR2 YNNKEL (reference sequence). CDR3 protein: CASSPTGGDSPLHF. Here the CDR3 DNA reads TGTGCCAGCAGCCCAACAGGGGGGGATTCACCCCTCCACTTT.

This chain uses TRBV2 with TRBJ1-1; weak D call: TRBD1 (6 bases). The CDR3 has 14 residues. CDR1 is SNHLY, CDR2 FYNNEI, per germline. The germline V and J ends were trimmed by 10 bases and 6 bases, with 21 bases remaining between them. The CDR3 nucleotides are TGTGCCACCAGGTGGATTCCAGGGGTCGCTGAAGCTTTCTTT. As protein: CATRWIPGVAEAFF.

The chain couples TRBV21-1 to TRBJ1-2; the table's D call TRBD1 went unverified against the DNA. TRBV21-1 is annotated as a pseudogene. The CDR3 runs 21 residues. CDR3 DNA: TGTGCCAGCAGCAAAGTAGGGACAGGGGGCGGCCTTACCCAAGCTAACTATGGCTACACCTTC. Translation: CASSKVGTGGGLTQANYGYTF.

The chain employs TRBV6-5 and TRBJ2-3; 9 bases match TRBD1. With V trimmed by 9 bases and J by 3 bases, 10 bases remained unmatched. The CDR3 sequence is 15 residues long. Germline CDR1 is MNHEY and CDR2 is SVGAGI. CDR3 coding DNA: TGTGCCAGTTTCACAGGGGGCAAGGTGACAGATACGCAGTATTTT. This encodes CASFTGGKVTDTQYF.

V usage is TRBV4-1 and J usage is TRBJ1-1; D gene ambiguous. In germline, CDR1 is MGHRA, CDR2 YSYEKL. Trimming removed 0 bases at V and 1 base at J, with 12 bases between. The length of the CDR3 is 16 residues. CDR3 in DNA: TGCGCCAGCAGCCAAGAGAGGCATGAGAAGAACACTGAAGCTTTCTTT. Protein sequence: CASSQERHEKNTEAFF.

There are a few counts of this clone. The chain is built from TRBV10-3 and TRBJ2-7, with 9 positions matching TRBD1. The CDR3 is 15 residues long. J lost 0 bases, V lost 6 bases, and 6 bases had no gene match. The germline V gene encodes CDR1 ENHRY and CDR2 SYGVKD. The CDR3 DNA follows: TGTGCCATCAGGACCGGGACAGGGACCTCCTACGAGCAGTACTTC. It yields the protein CAIRTGTGTSYEQYF.

CDR3 loop: CAWSVPVGRRGYTF. The CDR3 region has the DNA TGTGCCTGGAGTGTACCTGTAGGGAGGAGGGGCTACACCTTC. This sequence joins TRBV30 and TRBJ1-2; no clear D gene. Trimming pared 0 bases from V and 8 bases from J, leaving 16 bases between. From germline, CDR1 is GTSNPN and CDR2 SVGIG (reference sequence). The CDR3 runs to 14 residues.

The chain employs TRBV7-3 and TRBJ2-7, with 7 bases lining up with TRBD1. The junction had 6 bases not matched to a gene; V was cut back by 1 base and J by 3 bases. This CDR3 has 15 residues. Germline CDR1 reads SGHTA; CDR2 reads FQGTGA. The CDR3 region is CASSLMTGNGYEQYF. The CDR3 DNA sequence: TGTGCCAGCAGCTTAATGACAGGGAACGGCTACGAGCAGTACTTC.

The chain's CDR3 is CASSVSGQGDTEAFF. As DNA, the CDR3 is TGTGCCAGCAGCGTTTCGGGACAGGGGGACACTGAAGCTTTCTTT. The chain couples TRBV9 to TRBJ1-1; 11 bases are shared with TRBD1. In germline, CDR1 is SGDLS, CDR2 YYNGEE. The CDR3 has 15 amino acids. Germline trimming cut 2 bases from V and 3 bases from J; bases unmatched to any gene: 3.

Here the CDR3 DNA reads TGTGCCAGCAGCTTAGGGTCGGGGGGGCCGCTTGAGCAGTTCTTC. Its translation is CASSLGSGGPLEQFF. This sequence joins TRBV11-2 and TRBJ2-1; 8 positions match TRBD2. The CDR3 runs 15 residues. After removal of 1 base from V and 9 bases from J, the junction contained 8 bases not matched to a gene. Germline V lookup: CDR1 SGHAT, CDR2 FQNNGV.

This clone showed up just a few times. The V call is TRBV9, the J call TRBJ2-5, with D unresolved. Trimming took 0 bases from V and 3 from J, leaving 6 bases between them. CDR3 length: 13 residues. Germline CDR1 SGDLS, CDR2 YYNGEE. CDR3: CASSVESKETQYF. The CDR3 DNA reads TGTGCCAGCAGCGTAGAGAGTAAAGAGACCCAGTACTTC.

The chain combines TRBV9 with TRBJ1-1, with 8 bases that match TRBD1. CDR3 size: 14 residues. V lost 4 bases and J lost 7; bases outside the gene matches: 9. Germline V CDR1 and CDR2: SGDLS, YYNGEE. The DNA of the CDR3 is TGTGCCAGCAGCCCAGGGACAGGCCCACTTGAAGCTTTCTTT. Encoded protein: CASSPGTGPLEAFF.

The rearrangement uses TRBV11-2 and TRBJ2-5; tentatively, D is TRBD2 (5 bases). The CDR3 has 14 residues. With 5 bases removed from V and 5 bases from J, the gap between germline ends came to 15 bases. Per germline, CDR1 SGHAT and CDR2 FQNNGV. The DNA of the CDR3 is TGTGCCAGCAGCCATCGTGGAGGTCCGGAGACCCAGTACTTC. It yields the protein CASSHRGGPETQYF. The variable domain in full, with the rest retrieved from reference TRBV11-2 and TRBJ2-5, is EAGVAQSPRYKIIEKRQSVAFWCNPISGHATLYWYQQILGQGPKLLIQFQNNGVVDDSQLPKDRFSAERLKGVDSTLKIQPAKLEDSAVYLCASSHRGGPETQYFGPGTRLLVL.

The CDR3 protein is CASSLDGLTGEKLFF. CDR3 nucleotides: TGTGCCAGCAGCTTAGATGGATTGACAGGTGAAAAACTGTTTTTT. V is TRBV11-2 and J is TRBJ1-4; weak D call: TRBD1 (6 bases). CDR1 is SGHAT, CDR2 FQNNGV, per germline. V dropped 0 bases and J dropped 7 bases, with 12 bases sitting between them. CDR3 length: 15 amino acids.